These T cell receptor beta chains were read from a single sample in a study of T cell responses to AZD1222 COVID-19 vaccine. Only in-frame clones appear in the TCRdb table, and some are missing; sequencing was by immunoSEQ multiplex PCR. This table has tens of thousands of clones, 70% to 90% appearing once. Sequences were derived from peripheral blood, sampled 28 days after the second AZD1222 dose. The receptors shown here come from an adult who received the AZD1222 COVID-19 vaccine. Both conserved end residues are part of each CDR3. Each record gives: clone size, J gene, D gene, V gene, CDR3 protein, CDR3 DNA. A D gene is named only where the DNA matches it firmly. Clone size is not always given. Where it is, it says once, few, many or a class for expanded clones.

>-|TRBJ1-1|-|TRBV6-1
CASSEAGWGGTEAFF
TGTGCCAGCAGTGAAGCCGGATGGGGGGGTACTGAAGCTTTCTTT
>-|TRBJ1-3|-|TRBV6-5
CASSSRRGSPGNTIYF
TGTGCCAGCAGTTCCCGTAGGGGGAGTCCTGGAAACACCATATATTTT
>-|TRBJ2-3|TRBD1|TRBV5-4
CASSLDRGVDTQYF
TGTGCCAGCAGCTTGGACAGGGGGGTCGATACGCAGTATTTT
>-|TRBJ1-2|-|TRBV19
CATRGQRSFGYTF
TGTGCCACACGAGGGCAGCGGAGCTTTGGCTACACCTTC
>once|TRBJ2-2|-|TRBV27
CASSFVGPGELFF
TGTGCCAGCAGTTTCGTAGGGCCCGGGGAGCTGTTTTTT
>-|TRBJ2-7|TRBD2|TRBV6-8
CASSYGLAAYEQYF
TGTGCCAGCAGTTACGGGCTAGCGGCCTACGAGCAGTACTTC
>-|TRBJ2-2|-|TRBV27
CASSYRRPGRAGELFF
TGTGCCAGCAGCTACAGGCGACCGGGGCGGGCCGGGGAGCTGTTTTTT
>-|TRBJ1-3|TRBD1|TRBV2
CASSEQGDTIYF
TGTGCCAGCAGTGAGCAGGGGGACACCATATATTTT
>-|TRBJ2-7|-|TRBV3-1/TRBV3-2
CASSQGQAREQYF
TGTGCCAGCAGCCAAGGTCAGGCGAGAGAGCAGTACTTC
>-|TRBJ2-1|-|TRBV29-1
CSVDLAPSYNEQFF
TGCAGCGTTGATCTAGCTCCTTCCTACAATGAGCAGTTCTTC
>-|TRBJ2-5|TRBD2|TRBV11-2
CASSLGTSGMFETQYF
TGTGCCAGCAGCTTAGGGACTAGCGGGATGTTCGAGACCCAGTACTTC
>once|TRBJ1-2|TRBD1|TRBV2
CASSETRTGGDYGYTF
TGTGCCAGCAGTGAAACCCGGACAGGGGGCGACTATGGCTACACCTTC
>-|TRBJ1-5|TRBD1|TRBV28
CASSLSHGTGRNQPQHF
TGTGCCAGCAGTTTATCCCACGGGACAGGGAGGAATCAGCCCCAGCATTTT
>-|TRBJ1-1|-|TRBV29-1
CSVEVATEAFF
TGCAGCGTTGAAGTGGCCACTGAAGCTTTCTTT
>-|TRBJ1-6|-|TRBV30
CAWRDASSYNSPLHF
TGTGCCTGGAGGGACGCAAGCTCCTATAATTCACCCCTCCACTTT
>-|TRBJ1-6|TRBD1|TRBV28
CASSLTGGLSSYNSPLHF
TGTGCCAGCAGTTTGACAGGGGGCCTAAGCTCCTATAATTCACCCCTCCACTTT
>-|TRBJ1-2|TRBD1|TRBV24-1
CATSDWGQGNYGYTF
TGTGCCACCAGTGATTGGGGACAGGGCAACTATGGCTACACCTTC
>-|TRBJ1-4|-|TRBV20-1
CSASNRVWEKLFF
TGCAGTGCTAGTAACAGGGTATGGGAAAAACTGTTTTTT
>-|TRBJ2-5|TRBD1|TRBV6-5
CASRIDREETQYF
TGTGCCAGCAGGATAGACAGGGAGGAGACCCAGTACTTC
>-|TRBJ1-1|-|TRBV5-5
CASSLAQGFGTEAFF
TGTGCCAGCAGCTTGGCGCAGGGATTTGGCACTGAAGCTTTCTTT
>-|TRBJ1-4|TRBD1|TRBV7-2
CASSSTGVREKLFF
TGTGCCAGCAGCTCCACAGGGGTGCGGGAAAAACTGTTTTTT
>-|TRBJ2-1|TRBD1|TRBV7-3
CASSSQGALDNEQFF
TGTGCCAGCAGCTCCCAGGGGGCGCTGGACAATGAGCAGTTCTTC
>few|TRBJ2-7|TRBD2|TRBV18
CASSPPSGSTYEQYF
TGTGCCAGCTCACCACCGAGCGGGAGTACCTACGAGCAGTACTTC
>once|TRBJ2-3|-|TRBV6-2/TRBV6-3
CASSYDGSSTDTQYF
TGTGCCAGCAGTTACGATGGCAGCAGCACAGATACGCAGTATTTT
>once|TRBJ1-4|-|TRBV24-1
CATSDGRADHNEKLFF
TGTGCCACCAGTGACGGCAGGGCAGACCATAATGAAAAACTGTTTTTT
>-|TRBJ2-3|-|TRBV6-5
CASSQGRSTDTQYF
TGTGCCAGCAGTCAGGGACGGAGCACAGATACGCAGTATTTT
>-|TRBJ1-5|-|TRBV12-3/TRBV12-4
CASTRGKGVKHF
TGTGCCAGCACCCGAGGGAAGGGTGTTAAGCATTTT
>-|TRBJ1-5|-|TRBV2
CASRAGMDQPQHF
TGTGCCAGCAGGGCAGGTATGGATCAGCCCCAGCATTTT
>once|TRBJ1-1|-|TRBV28
CASRPPRGDTEAFF
TGTGCCAGCAGACCCCCCCGGGGGGACACTGAAGCTTTCTTT
>-|TRBJ2-3|-|TRBV5-1
CASSSTTDTQYF
TGCGCCAGCAGCTCTACGACAGATACGCAGTATTTT
>-|TRBJ2-7|-|TRBV27
CASSLFRDSYEQYF
TGTGCCAGCAGTTTATTTCGGGATTCCTACGAGCAGTACTTC
>-|TRBJ2-3|-|TRBV19
CASSIGPHSTDTQYF
TGTGCCAGTAGCATTGGACCCCATAGCACAGATACGCAGTATTTT
>few|TRBJ2-1|-|TRBV21-1
CASRMAPTLNEQFF
TGTGCCAGCAGGATGGCCCCTACACTGAATGAGCAGTTCTTC
>-|TRBJ2-5|-|TRBV21-1
CASSKASGVETQYF
TGTGCCAGCAGCAAAGCTAGTGGCGTGGAGACCCAGTACTTC
>once|TRBJ1-1|-|TRBV5-1
CASSLASGTEAFF
TGCGCCAGCAGCTTGGCCTCGGGAACTGAAGCTTTCTTT
>-|TRBJ1-1|-|TRBV28
CASSLNSNTEAFF
TGTGCCAGCAGTTTAAACAGCAACACTGAAGCTTTCTTT
>-|TRBJ2-1|-|TRBV5-1
CASSLSDRFDEQFF
TGCGCCAGCAGCTTGTCAGACAGGTTCGATGAGCAGTTCTTC
>few|TRBJ2-1|TRBD2|TRBV2
CASSGFLAGSSNEQFF
TGTGCCAGCAGTGGGTTCCTAGCGGGATCCAGCAATGAGCAGTTCTTC
>few|TRBJ1-1|-|TRBV7-2
CASSLGLVGNEAFF
TGTGCCAGCAGCTTAGGATTGGTGGGGAATGAAGCTTTCTTT
>once|TRBJ2-2|TRBD1|TRBV4-2
CASSQVGRQGNTGELFF
TGTGCCAGCAGCCAAGTGGGAAGACAGGGGAACACCGGGGAGCTGTTTTTT
>-|TRBJ1-5|-|TRBV19
CASNFGDQPQHF
TGTGCCAGTAATTTCGGGGATCAGCCCCAGCATTTT
>-|TRBJ1-2|-|TRBV5-1
CASSSSRDSNYGYTF
TGCGCCAGCAGCAGCTCACGAGACTCTAACTATGGCTACACCTTC
>-|TRBJ2-7|TRBD2|TRBV10-2
CASTILLAGAYEQYF
TGCGCCAGCACTATACTACTAGCGGGGGCCTACGAGCAGTACTTC
>-|TRBJ1-3|-|TRBV28
CASSSLTEVGNTIYF
TGTGCCAGCAGTTCCCTGACAGAGGTTGGAAACACCATATATTTT
>-|TRBJ1-4|TRBD1|TRBV27
CASGTGLENEKLFF
TGTGCCAGCGGGACAGGGTTGGAGAATGAAAAACTGTTTTTT
>-|TRBJ2-2|TRBD1|TRBV19
CASTPGTGSATGELFF
TGTGCCAGTACCCCCGGGACAGGGAGTGCGACCGGGGAGCTGTTTTTT